The rows below give T cell receptor beta chains drawn from one sample of a study of blood T cells in healthy people across ages. Via MiXCR, TCRdb re-called the 5' RACE reads, giving one row per CDR3 protein. The data contain just over 800,000 distinct CDR3 sequences, 55% to 65% of them singletons. Material for sequencing was blood. The receptors originated from a man under 40 in good health. Each CDR3 is given with its conserved first and last residue. Clone size is given for some rows only: seen once, a few or many times, or a class if the clone is expanded.

j_call: TRBJ2-3; cdr3_length: 14; clone_size: many; v_call: TRBV7-2; cdr3_aa: CASSPGPRSDTQYF
j_call: TRBJ1-1; cdr3_length: 15; clone_size: few; v_call: TRBV20-1; cdr3_aa: CSAENQGAPSTEAFF
j_call: TRBJ2-6; cdr3_length: 19; clone_size: few; v_call: TRBV5-1; cdr3_aa: CASSLRAVPSRSGANVLTF
j_call: TRBJ2-1; cdr3_length: 17; clone_size: NA; v_call: TRBV9; cdr3_aa: CASSVKGLASTYNEQFF
j_call: TRBJ2-1; cdr3_length: 16; clone_size: NA; v_call: TRBV3-1; cdr3_aa: CASTLNGGPKGDEQFF
j_call: TRBJ2-5; cdr3_length: 14; clone_size: few; v_call: TRBV29-1; cdr3_aa: CSVVRTSGRETQYF
j_call: TRBJ2-7; cdr3_length: 14; clone_size: few; v_call: TRBV6-5; cdr3_aa: CASSYSVLSYEQYF
j_call: TRBJ1-2; cdr3_length: 15; clone_size: NA; v_call: TRBV4-3; cdr3_aa: CASSQGRARDYGYTF
j_call: TRBJ2-7; cdr3_length: 16; clone_size: NA; v_call: TRBV20-1; cdr3_aa: CSARDIGRGGGYEQYF
j_call: TRBJ1-5; cdr3_length: 13; clone_size: NA; v_call: TRBV4-2; cdr3_aa: CASSQEEGQPQHF
j_call: TRBJ2-5; cdr3_length: 14; clone_size: NA; v_call: TRBV7-9; cdr3_aa: CASSQRTGAETQYF
j_call: TRBJ1-4; cdr3_length: 15; clone_size: NA; v_call: TRBV6-6; cdr3_aa: CASSFPGTGNEKLFF
j_call: TRBJ2-3; cdr3_length: 16; clone_size: many; v_call: TRBV4-2; cdr3_aa: CASSQELAGGTDTQYF
j_call: TRBJ1-5; cdr3_length: 12; clone_size: NA; v_call: TRBV6-5; cdr3_aa: CASSYSGQPQHF
j_call: NA; cdr3_length: 19; clone_size: NA; v_call: TRBV20-1; cdr3_aa: CSARDITGGQRSLYNEQYF
j_call: TRBJ2-7; cdr3_length: 15; clone_size: NA; v_call: TRBV20-1; cdr3_aa: CSARDGGAEGSEQYF
j_call: TRBJ1-2; cdr3_length: 14; clone_size: NA; v_call: TRBV2; cdr3_aa: CASWDRDLNYGYTF
j_call: TRBJ2-3; cdr3_length: 10; clone_size: NA; v_call: TRBV20-1; cdr3_aa: CSAITDTQYF
j_call: TRBJ1-2; cdr3_length: 14; clone_size: NA; v_call: TRBV30; cdr3_aa: CAWSRQDGGYGYTF
j_call: TRBJ1-2; cdr3_length: 15; clone_size: few; v_call: TRBV18; cdr3_aa: CASSLAGTANYGYTF
j_call: NA; cdr3_length: 14; clone_size: NA; v_call: TRBV20-1; cdr3_aa: CSASGTVGLYEQYF
j_call: TRBJ2-5; cdr3_length: 14; clone_size: few; v_call: TRBV24-1; cdr3_aa: CATSDIQGWETQYF
j_call: TRBJ1-1; cdr3_length: 13; clone_size: NA; v_call: TRBV30; cdr3_aa: CAWKRGMDTEAFF
j_call: TRBJ2-1; cdr3_length: 17; clone_size: NA; v_call: TRBV4-3; cdr3_aa: CASSQDLATSSYNEQFF
j_call: TRBJ2-1; cdr3_length: 14; clone_size: NA; v_call: TRBV6-2/TRBV6-3; cdr3_aa: CASSLSGSYNERFF
j_call: TRBJ2-6; cdr3_length: 13; clone_size: NA; v_call: TRBV29-1; cdr3_aa: CSVEGVGANVLTF
j_call: TRBJ2-1; cdr3_length: 14; clone_size: NA; v_call: TRBV29-1; cdr3_aa: CSVEDGRQSGEQFF
j_call: TRBJ2-4; cdr3_length: 15; clone_size: NA; v_call: TRBV7-2; cdr3_aa: CASSTTILGRGEQYF
j_call: TRBJ2-4; cdr3_length: 14; clone_size: NA; v_call: TRBV5-1; cdr3_aa: CASSLGLADNIQYF
j_call: TRBJ2-5; cdr3_length: 17; clone_size: few; v_call: TRBV4-3; cdr3_aa: CASSPLSGTGGQETQYF
j_call: TRBJ1-2; cdr3_length: 11; clone_size: NA; v_call: TRBV20-1; cdr3_aa: CSATHREGYTF
j_call: NA; cdr3_length: 14; clone_size: NA; v_call: TRBV15; cdr3_aa: CATSSPVSSYEQYF
j_call: TRBJ2-3; cdr3_length: 16; clone_size: NA; v_call: TRBV7-9; cdr3_aa: CASSPLNPRGTDTQYF
j_call: TRBJ2-1; cdr3_length: 10; clone_size: few; v_call: TRBV29-1; cdr3_aa: CSDGYNEQFF
j_call: TRBJ2-7; cdr3_length: 13; clone_size: NA; v_call: TRBV20-1; cdr3_aa: CSAPRDSGYEQYF
j_call: TRBJ2-7; cdr3_length: 13; clone_size: many; v_call: TRBV14; cdr3_aa: CASSQILGYEQYF
j_call: TRBJ1-2; cdr3_length: 17; clone_size: NA; v_call: TRBV20-1; cdr3_aa: CSARDLPGRDTNYGYTF
j_call: TRBJ2-1; cdr3_length: 19; clone_size: once; v_call: TRBV6-5; cdr3_aa: CASSYSPGPLRSSYNEQFF
j_call: TRBJ2-4; cdr3_length: 16; clone_size: NA; v_call: TRBV6-6; cdr3_aa: CASSYSLSLAKNIQYF
j_call: TRBJ1-4; cdr3_length: 15; clone_size: once; v_call: TRBV27; cdr3_aa: CASSINRATNEKLFF
j_call: TRBJ2-4; cdr3_length: 16; clone_size: NA; v_call: TRBV9; cdr3_aa: CASSTRDFGGKNIQYF
j_call: TRBJ2-4; cdr3_length: 12; clone_size: many; v_call: TRBV11-2; cdr3_aa: CASSFSKVEQYF
j_call: TRBJ2-2; cdr3_length: 13; clone_size: NA; v_call: TRBV29-1; cdr3_aa: CSARLAGFGELFF
j_call: TRBJ1-5; cdr3_length: 14; clone_size: NA; v_call: TRBV2; cdr3_aa: CASSVGARNQPQHF
j_call: TRBJ2-4; cdr3_length: 14; clone_size: NA; v_call: TRBV28; cdr3_aa: CASSFQRAKNIQYF
j_call: TRBJ1-2; cdr3_length: 17; clone_size: once; v_call: TRBV20-1; cdr3_aa: CSARGQSLPSFNYGYTF
j_call: TRBJ2-5; cdr3_length: 13; clone_size: NA; v_call: TRBV12-3/TRBV12-4; cdr3_aa: CASNDRGIETQYF
j_call: TRBJ1-2; cdr3_length: 14; clone_size: NA; v_call: TRBV4-1; cdr3_aa: CASSQERRLYGYTF